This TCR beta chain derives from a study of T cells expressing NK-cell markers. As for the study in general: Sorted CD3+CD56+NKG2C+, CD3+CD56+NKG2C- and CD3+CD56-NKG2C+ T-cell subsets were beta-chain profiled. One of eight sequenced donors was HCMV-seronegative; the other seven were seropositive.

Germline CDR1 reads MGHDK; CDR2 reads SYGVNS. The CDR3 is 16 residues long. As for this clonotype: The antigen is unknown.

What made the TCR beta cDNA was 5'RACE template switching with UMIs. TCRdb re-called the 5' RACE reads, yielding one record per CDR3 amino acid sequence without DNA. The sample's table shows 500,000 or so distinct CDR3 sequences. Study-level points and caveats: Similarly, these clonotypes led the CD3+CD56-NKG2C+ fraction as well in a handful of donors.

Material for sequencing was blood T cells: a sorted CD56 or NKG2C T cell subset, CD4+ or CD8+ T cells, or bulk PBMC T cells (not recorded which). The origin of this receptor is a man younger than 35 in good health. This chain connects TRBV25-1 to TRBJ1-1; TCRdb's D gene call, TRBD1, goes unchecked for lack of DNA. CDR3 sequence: CASSEQGAGWDTEAFF.